This entry is about one TCR beta chain. The antigen is undetermined. Amplification of TCR beta CDR3 regions was performed using RNA transcripts as template. In the first-round RT-PCR of the TCR CDR3, the HTBI primer set was used. TCRdb recomputed calls from the multiplex PCR reads with MiXCR, one row per CDR3 protein. The sample holds a few hundred thousand distinct CDR3 sequences, approximately 15% seen once. This entry belongs to a study of T cells in Graves' hyperthyroidism and ophthalmopathy. About the research overall: Peripheral blood was secured at the point of initial diagnosis, before any treatment.

The study's findings and limits: Most clonotypes that expanded in the thyroid above 0.001 also showed up in blood. Ophthalmopathy was distinguished from stable hyperthyroidism by 13 V-J signatures.

This CDR3 has 15 amino acids. V dropped 6 bases and J dropped 4 bases, with 15 bases sitting between them. Germline V lookup: CDR1 MNHEY, CDR2 SVGEGT. Diagnoses were made from clinical symptoms, serum measures (thyroxine and TRAb), thyroid ultrasound and orbital computed tomography. This sequence originates from a woman between 18 and 30 years old with Graves' hyperthyroidism. The sequenced sample was blood. This chain uses TRBV6-2 or TRBV6-3 with TRBJ1-4, with D maybe TRBD1 (5 bases). CDR3 nucleotides: TGTGCCAGCAGGCGGCGGGGGATCGGTAATGAAAAACTGTTTTTT. It encodes CASRRRGIGNEKLFF.